Below, 4 T cell receptor beta chains from the same sample are listed, as sequenced in a study of T cell repertoires in aging, cancer and after chemotherapy. Multiplex touch-down PCR with TRB-A/B primers amplified rearranged V-D-J TRB sequences. TCRdb used MiXCR to reprocess the multiplex PCR reads, holding one entry per CDR3 protein. This table has 20,000 or so distinct CDR3 sequences, over 35% appearing once. Amplification of TCR beta used genomic DNA extracted from peripheral blood. Input material: blood. The origin of the receptors is a human donor with a solid tumor.

By proportion, this clonotype is large. This chain uses TRBV19 with TRBJ2-7; TRBD2 matches at 10 bases. Germline V gene data show CDR1 as LNHDA and CDR2 as SQIVND (reference sequence). The CDR3 extends over 13 amino acids. With 2 bases clipped from V and 6 bases from J, the junction kept 1 base outside the gene matches. DNA for the CDR3: TGTGCCAGTAGTATACTAGCGGGGGCCGAGCAGTACTTC. It is translated as CASSILAGAEQYF.

This rearrangement joins TRBV5-5 to TRBJ2-3; D may be TRBD2 (5 bases). The germline CDR1 and CDR2 sequences are SGHKS and YYEKEE (reference sequence). The CDR3 covers 14 residues. Trimming stripped 3 bases from V and 6 bases from J, with 14 bases between. The CDR3: CASSSVPGSDTQYF. The CDR3 DNA reads TGTGCCAGCAGCTCGGTACCGGGGTCGGATACGCAGTATTTT. Complete variable domain (other parts from reference TRBV5-5 and TRBJ2-3): DAGVTQSPTHLIKTRGQQVTLRCSPISGHKSVSWYQQVLGQGPQFIFQYYEKEERGRGNFPDRFSARQFPNYSSELNVNALLLGDSALYLCASSSVPGSDTQYFGPGTRLTVL.

The chain carries TRBV5-1 and TRBJ2-7; D may be TRBD2 (6 bases). CDR3 length: 16 residues. V was trimmed by 2 bases and J by 0 bases, leaving 15 bases between them. Germline loops: CDR1 SGHRS, CDR2 YFSETQ. The DNA of the CDR3 is TGCGCCAGCAGCTTCTTCGGGGGAAGGAGCTCCTACGAGCAGTACTTC. It yields the protein CASSFFGGRSSYEQYF.

This chain links TRBV5-1 with TRBJ1-5, with D possibly matching TRBD1 (6 bases). The CDR3 contains 13 residues. Germline loops: CDR1 SGHRS, CDR2 YFSETQ. The V end was cut by 3 bases, the J end by 7 bases, with 11 bases between. CDR3 sequence reads: CASSSGEGQPQHF. CDR3 nucleotide sequence: TGCGCCAGCAGCTCAGGGGAAGGGCAGCCCCAGCATTTT.